This T cell receptor (beta chain) was recorded in a study of spatial heterogeneity in lung cancer. Study results and limitations: One measure, the expanded intratumoral alpha and beta TCR count, tracked tumor mutation counts.

The time point here: sample taken at primary tumor resection. Samples were donated by 72 untreated early-stage non-small cell lung cancer patients. The authors sequenced whole RNA from tumor, nontumor lung or frozen PBMC without sorting. MiXCR, run by TCRdb on the 5' RACE reads, gives a single entry per CDR3 protein. Of about 13,000 distinct CDR3 sequences listed, more than 5.5% were seen once; the top ten hold 11%. This clonotype has a count of ten or more. Its matching antigen is unknown. The CDR3 runs 13 residues. V shed 6 bases, J shed 4 bases, and the junction held 4 bases outside the gene matches.

The chain carries TRBV12-3 or TRBV12-4 and TRBJ1-1; TRBD1 matches 8 bases. This specimen was lung tumor tissue, taken at surgery. The source of this sequence is a female donor with early-stage non-small cell lung cancer. The CDR3 is CASRPTGGTEAFF. DNA of the CDR3: TGTGCCAGCAGGCCCACAGGGGGCACTGAAGCTTTCTTT.